The clone carrying this T cell receptor beta chain was counted ten times or more. Its specificity is unknown. Per germline, CDR1 SGDLS and CDR2 YYNGEE. Trimming shortened V by 0 bases and J by 7 bases, and 11 bases separated the two germline ends. The CDR3 runs to 14 residues. Any patient presenting with uncontrolled infection, other autoimmune disease, pregnancy or lactation was left out. Blood was obtained at the first hyperthyroidism diagnosis, which preceded any ophthalmopathy symptoms. The authors obtained PBMCs from 7.5 to 10 ml of fresh peripheral blood. The sample is drawn from a study of T cells in Graves' hyperthyroidism and ophthalmopathy. TCR beta CDR3 region amplification was performed from RNA transcripts. RT-PCR in the first round (using the HTBI primer set) targeted the TCR CDR3. One entry per CDR3 protein results from TCRdb running MiXCR on the multiplex PCR reads. The repertoire holds roughly 580,000 distinct CDR3 sequences, with approximately 14% as singletons.

Findings and limits, study-wide: Researchers found most expanded thyroid clonotypes above 0.001 in blood as well.

The chain uses TRBV9 and TRBJ1-5; D gene ambiguous. The sample taken for sequencing was blood. The source is a woman aged 30 to 39 with Graves' hyperthyroidism that later progressed to Graves' ophthalmopathy. The CDR3 region is CASSVGQAEQPQHF. The DNA for the CDR3 is TGTGCCAGCAGCGTAGGTCAGGCAGAACAGCCCCAGCATTTT.